This T cell receptor beta chain came from a study of cytomegalovirus exposure and HLA in healthy donors. On the study more broadly: Earlier findings included over 90 million unique TCR beta sequences obtained from 150 million to 200 million T cells.

Germline V gives CDR1 SGHNT, CDR2 YYREEE (reference sequence). CDR3 length: 16 residues. Trimming left V 2 bases short and J 1 base short, with 12 bases between. A multiplex PCR was run with 60 Vbeta primers and 13 Jbeta primers. The data were produced by immunoSEQ multiplex PCR, yet TCRdb's version contains in-frame clones alone and is incomplete. The data show tens of thousands of clones, approximately 80% seen once. About this clone itself: Its antigen is as yet unknown.

Study findings and constraints: A later analysis showed HLA-associated TCR beta chains outstripping equally common others in clonal expansion. The study recorded 150 to 200 TCR beta chains that were cytomegalovirus-associated. Among the most significant clusters, several appeared linked to common viral pathogens in a later analysis.

This chain connects TRBV5-4 to TRBJ1-4; D might be TRBD1 (5 bases). This receptor was obtained from a female donor in good health and CMV-seronegative. The sample comprised PBMCs. Here the CDR3 reads CASSLRQGGTNEKLFF. The CDR3 DNA sequence: TGTGCCAGCAGCTTACGGCAGGGAGGAACTAATGAAAAACTGTTTTTT.